What follows are 8 T cell receptor beta chains derived from one specimen sequenced in a study of T cells in Graves' hyperthyroidism and ophthalmopathy (dated by TCRdb to between 2018 and 2021). Libraries came from multiplex PCR. TCRdb lists the instrument as Illumina HiSeq 2000. Amplification of TCR beta CDR3 regions was carried out from RNA transcripts. The first round of RT-PCR for the TCR CDR3 was performed with the HTBI primer set and the Qiagen OneStep RT-PCR kit. Starting from the raw public reads, TCRdb applied fastp trimming at Q25, assembled clones with MiXCR and retained in-frame beta chains. For every CDR3 protein sequence, its rows merge into one entry that carries the most common genes and DNA. Counted in this sample were about 700,000 distinct CDR3 sequences; 14% of them appeared once. The ten most abundant clones make up 10% of the sample. The sequenced material came from blood. Every receptor here comes from a woman aged 18-29 years with Graves' hyperthyroidism.

The gene calls are TRBV9 and TRBJ2-1; the match to TRBD1 covers 8 bases. The CDR3 is 13 residues long. V trimming: 2 bases; J trimming: 9 bases; junction bases outside the gene matches: 4. The germline V gene encodes CDR1 SGDLS and CDR2 YYNGEE. This chain's CDR3 is CASSVRTGSEQFF. The CDR3 DNA is TGTGCCAGCAGCGTGCGGACAGGGAGTGAGCAGTTCTTC.

This clonotype was detected ten times or more. V is TRBV7-2 and J is TRBJ1-6; a weak D match, TRBD1 (6 bases). Germline CDR1 and CDR2: SGHTA and FQGNSA. This CDR3 contains 13 residues. Trimming left V 5 bases short and J 10 bases short, with 12 bases between. The CDR3 DNA sequence: TGTGCCAGCAGCATACAGGGTGTCTCACCCCTCCACTTT. Protein: CASSIQGVSPLHF.

To note about this clonotype: This may stem from a read error, because a much larger clone lies one nucleotide away. V is TRBV7-2 and J is TRBJ2-7, with 9 bases lining up with TRBD2. Losses at the gene ends were 4 bases for V and 0 bases for J; bases not matched to a gene: 7. Germline assignment: CDR1 SGHTA and CDR2 FQGNSA. CDR3 length: 16 amino acids. CDR3 bases: TGTGCCAGCAGCTGGACTAGCGATCTGCGCTCCTACGAGCAGTACTTC. Amino acids: CASSWTSDLRSYEQYF.

J is TRBJ2-1 and V is TRBV7-9; 7 nucleotides align to TRBD1. V trimming: 5 bases; J trimming: 6 bases; junction bases outside the gene matches: 4. The CDR3 is made up of 13 amino acids. Per germline, CDR1 SEHNR and CDR2 FQNEAQ (reference sequence). The CDR3, as DNA: TGTGCCAGCAGCCCCCGGGACAGCAATGAGCAGTTCTTC. Protein product: CASSPRDSNEQFF.

The chain couples TRBV4-2 to TRBJ1-2, with D maybe TRBD1 (5 bases). In germline, CDR1 is LGHNA, CDR2 YNFKEQ. The CDR3 loop spans 14 amino acids. With 6 bases removed from V and 4 bases from J, the gap between germline ends came to 15 bases. CDR3 loop: CASRSMGGGYGYTF. DNA for the CDR3: TGTGCCAGCAGATCGATGGGGGGTGGCTATGGCTACACCTTC.

This clonotype was detected ten times or more. V usage is TRBV9 and J usage is TRBJ2-7; a weak D match, TRBD1 (5 bases). Germline-derived CDR1 and CDR2 are SGDLS and YYNGEE. V shed 0 bases and J shed 2 bases, with 12 bases lying between them. The CDR3 totals 15 residues. CDR3 nucleotides: TGTGCCAGCAGCGTAGAGGGGTCGTCCCCCTACGAGCAGTACTTC. Encoded protein: CASSVEGSSPYEQYF.

This clonotype was observed a handful of times. This chain links TRBV28 with TRBJ2-3; D is perhaps TRBD2 (7 bases). The CDR3 contains 18 residues. V was cut by 6 bases and J by 2 bases, with 24 bases left in between. The germline V gene encodes CDR1 MDHEN and CDR2 SYDVKM. The CDR3, as DNA: TGTGCCAGCAGACTCTTTGGGGGGCGGACTAGAAACACAGATACGCAGTATTTT. Amino acid sequence: CASRLFGGRTRNTDTQYF. The complete variable domain, with remaining parts taken from reference TRBV28 and TRBJ2-3, reads DVKVTQSSRYLVKRTGEKVFLECVQDMDHENMFWYRQDPGLGLRLIYFSYDVKMKEKGDIPEGYSVSREKKERFSLILESASTNQTSMYLCASRLFGGRTRNTDTQYFGPGTRLTVL.

V is TRBV6-1 and J is TRBJ2-1; D might be TRBD2 (6 bases). Germline V gene data show CDR1 as MNHNS and CDR2 as SASEGT. The CDR3 has 17 amino acids. Trimming shortened V by 0 bases and J by 0 bases, and 12 bases separated the two germline ends. As DNA, the CDR3 is TGTGCCAGCAGTGAAGCGCGGGGACTCAGCTCCTACAATGAGCAGTTCTTC. Its protein product is CASSEARGLSSYNEQFF.